This passage covers 11 T cell receptor beta chains from one sample sequenced in a study of blood T cell repertoires in COVID-19. The method was immunoSEQ multiplex PCR; TCRdb's version includes in-frame clones alone and lacks a portion of them. The sample consists of over 150,000 clones, about four fifths of them appearing once. Sequencing was performed on peripheral blood. The receptors come from a woman aged 55 to 70 with acute or convalescent COVID-19.

The rearrangement uses TRBV2 and TRBJ2-3; 12 bases fit TRBD2. With 7 bases clipped from V and 0 bases from J, the junction kept 14 bases outside the gene matches. The CDR3 sequence is 19 residues long. Looked up from germline, CDR1 is SNHLY and CDR2 is FYNNEI. CDR3 residues: CASTRGSLAGGKSTDTQYF. In nucleotides, the CDR3 is TGTGCCAGCACCCGAGGGTCGCTAGCGGGGGGGAAAAGCACAGATACGCAGTATTTT. The full variable domain, in which reference TRBV2 and TRBJ2-3 provide the parts outside the CDR3, is EPEVTQTPSHQVTQMGQEVILRCVPISNHLYFYWYRQILGQKVEFLVSFYNNEISEKSEIFDDQFSVERPDGSNFTLKIRSTKLEDSAMYFCASTRGSLAGGKSTDTQYFGPGTRLTVL.

The V call is TRBV29-1, the J call TRBJ1-1; the match to TRBD1 covers 7 bases. There are 13 residues in the CDR3. J gave up 0 bases and V 7 bases, and 5 bases lay outside the gene matches. Germline values: CDR1 SQVTM, CDR2 ANQGSEA. This CDR3 reads CSASGQLNTEAFF. CDR3 DNA: TGCAGCGCCTCGGGACAGCTGAACACTGAAGCTTTCTTT.

The chain links TRBV2 to TRBJ1-5; D call uncertain. The V end was cut by 6 bases, the J end by 7 bases, with 13 bases between. CDR3 length equals 13 residues. Germline V gives CDR1 SNHLY, CDR2 FYNNEI. This CDR3 reads CASRTGLGQPQHF. CDR3 in DNA: TGTGCCAGCAGGACCGGACTGGGCCAGCCCCAGCATTTT. Using reference TRBV2 and TRBJ1-5 for the parts outside the CDR3, the full variable domain is EPEVTQTPSHQVTQMGQEVILRCVPISNHLYFYWYRQILGQKVEFLVSFYNNEISEKSEIFDDQFSVERPDGSNFTLKIRSTKLEDSAMYFCASRTGLGQPQHFGDGTRLSIL.

This chain uses TRBV7-2 with TRBJ2-6, with D unresolved. V was pared by 5 bases and J by 0 bases, with 8 bases between. CDR3 length: 15 residues. CDR1 is SGHTA and CDR2 is FQGNSA in the germline V gene. Written as DNA, the CDR3 is TGTGCCAGCAGCCTAACAGTCTCTGGGGCCAACGTCCTGACTTTC. It encodes CASSLTVSGANVLTF.

CDR3: CASSGPPRTAPTNYGYTF. CDR3 DNA sequence: TGTGCCAGCAGTGGCCCCCCTCGGACAGCCCCTACTAACTATGGCTACACCTTC. V and J are TRBV7-9 and TRBJ1-2, with a possible D match to TRBD1 (6 bases). Between the trimmed V and J ends, which lost 6 bases and 0 bases, there was a span of 23 bases. CDR3 size: 18 residues. Germline-derived CDR1 and CDR2 are SEHNR and FQNEAQ (reference sequence). The whole variable domain, filled in from reference TRBV7-9 and TRBJ1-2, reads DTGVSQNPRHKITKRGQNVTFRCDPISEHNRLYWYRQTLGQGPEFLTYFQNEAQLEKSRLLSDRFSAERPKGSFSTLEIQRTEQGDSAMYLCASSGPPRTAPTNYGYTFGSGTRLTVV.

The genes are TRBV4-1 and TRBJ1-1; 8 bases line up with TRBD1. This CDR3 spans 15 amino acids. CDR1 is MGHRA, CDR2 YSYEKL, per germline. Trimming cost V 6 bases and J 1 base; bases outside gene matches: 7. The CDR3 DNA sequence: TGCGCCAGCAGTCGTATTGACAGGGGGAACACTGAAGCTTTCTTT. Protein sequence: CASSRIDRGNTEAFF.

The gene calls are TRBV29-1 and TRBJ1-1; 7 nucleotides match TRBD1. V lost 4 bases and J lost 4; bases outside the gene matches: 6. This CDR3 region has 13 residues. The germline gives CDR1 SQVTM, CDR2 ANQGSEA. This CDR3 is CSVGSWDSTEAFF. The CDR3, as DNA: TGCAGCGTTGGGAGCTGGGACAGCACTGAAGCTTTCTTT.

There are a few counts of this clone. DNA for the CDR3: TGTGCCAGTAGTATTGTAGGGGGCAGAGAGTCACCCCTCCACTTT. Translating gives CASSIVGGRESPLHF. The V gene is TRBV19, the J gene TRBJ1-6, with 7 bases identical to TRBD1. Germline values: CDR1 LNHDA, CDR2 SQIVND (reference sequence). This CDR3 is built from 15 residues. Trimming removed 3 bases from V and 10 bases from J; junction bases left unmatched: 9.

In this sample, this clone turned up once. The chain combines TRBV14 with TRBJ2-5; D gene unclear. Trimming removed 1 base from V and 4 bases from J, with 7 bases in between. Germline V gene data show CDR1 as SGHDN and CDR2 as FVKESK. The CDR3 length is 13 residues. CDR3 sequence reads: CASSQGLLETQYF. In nucleotides, the CDR3 is TGTGCCAGCAGCCAAGGTCTCTTAGAGACCCAGTACTTC.

This chain joins TRBV2 and TRBJ1-5; a possible D gene is TRBD1 (6 bases). The CDR3 loop spans 15 amino acids. In germline, CDR1 is SNHLY, CDR2 FYNNEI. Trimming removed 4 bases from V and 7 bases from J, with 17 bases in between. CDR3 sequence: CASSGWAGDGQPQHF. CDR3 in DNA: TGTGCCAGCAGTGGGTGGGCAGGGGACGGCCAGCCCCAGCATTTT.

The gene calls are TRBV6-1 and TRBJ1-2, with D unresolved. CDR3 length: 14 amino acids. The V gene's germline CDR1 is MNHNS and CDR2 SASEGT. Trimming removed 2 bases at V and 0 bases at J, with 7 bases between. The CDR3 sequence is CASSETRTNYGYTF. CDR3 sequence (DNA): TGTGCCAGCAGTGAAACGCGTACTAACTATGGCTACACCTTC.